This T cell receptor (beta chain) was captured in a study of PD-L1 blockade in urothelial cancer. Data came from immunoSEQ multiplex PCR; TCRdb stores just in-frame clones and leaves some out. Found here are some 67,000 clones, about 88% of them singletons; the top ten hold approximately 3.5%. V was trimmed by 4 bases and J by 0 bases, leaving 18 bases between them. CDR3 length equals 17 residues. Germline V gene sequence: CDR1 LGHNA, CDR2 YSLEER. The input for sequencing was PBMCs, taken around atezolizumab (anti-PD-L1) treatment. The gene calls are TRBV4-3 and TRBJ1-2; D might be TRBD1 (6 bases). The receptor comes from a man aged 55 to 70 with urothelial cancer. Written as DNA, the CDR3 is TGCGCCAGCAGCCGTAGGGCGACTGGGGGCGCTAACTATGGCTACACCTTC. Translated: CASSRRATGGANYGYTF.